The 23 T cell receptor beta chains reported below all come from one sample, sequenced in a study of cytomegalovirus exposure and HLA in healthy donors. 60 Vbeta and 13 Jbeta primers were used in PCR. Assay: immunoSEQ multiplex PCR; the TCRdb copy retains only in-frame clones and omits some. The table records about 92,000 clones, just under 70% of them present only once. Sequencing was performed on PBMCs. The origin of the receptors is a man between 45 and 60 years old in good health and CMV-seronegative.

CDR3 in amino acids: CATYLQGRGNQPQHF. CDR3 in DNA: TGTGCCACCTATCTCCAGGGGAGGGGCAATCAGCCCCAGCATTTT. The rearrangement joins TRBV28 to TRBJ1-5, with D possibly TRBD1 on 6 matching bases. The CDR3 runs to 15 residues. Germline V CDR1 and CDR2: MDHEN, SYDVKM. Trimming removed 10 bases from V and 2 bases from J, with 18 bases in between.

The table lists this clone with a few counts. The rearrangement links TRBV7-2 to TRBJ1-2; 7 nucleotides line up with TRBD1. V dropped 4 bases and J dropped 4; count of bases not matched to a gene: 3. The CDR3 runs 13 residues. From germline, CDR1 is SGHTA and CDR2 FQGNSA. CDR3 nucleotide sequence: TGTGCCAGCAGCTCACAGGGGTTCTATGGCTACACCTTC. Amino acid sequence: CASSSQGFYGYTF. Combining the CDR3 with reference TRBV7-2 and TRBJ1-2 gives the whole variable domain GAGVSQSPSNKVTEKGKDVELRCDPISGHTALYWYRQSLGQGLEFLIYFQGNSAPDKSGLPSDRFSAERTGGSVSTLTIQRTQQEDSAVYLCASSSQGFYGYTFGSGTRLTVV.

This chain joins TRBV4-1 and TRBJ1-5, with TRBD1 identical over 7 bases. The ends lost 4 bases at V and 3 bases at J; junction bases unmatched: 9. The V gene's germline CDR1 is MGHRA and CDR2 YSYEKL. The CDR3 sequence is 16 residues long. The CDR3 DNA reads as TGCGCCAGCAGCCGCACTCACAGGGGAATCAATCAGCCCCAGCATTTT. Translated: CASSRTHRGINQPQHF.

The chain joins TRBV5-1 to TRBJ1-5, with 7 bases identical to TRBD1. The CDR3 is made up of 16 amino acids. Germline CDR1 and CDR2: SGHRS and YFSETQ. The V gene end was trimmed by 0 bases and the J gene end by 6 bases; junction bases not matched to a gene: 9. The CDR3 region has the DNA TGCGCCAGCAGCTTGGATGGGACAGCATATGGTCAGCCCCAGCATTTT. Translating it yields CASSLDGTAYGQPQHF.

The chain couples TRBV7-8 to TRBJ2-3, with a possible D match to TRBD1 (7 bases). The CDR3 consists of 16 residues. The V end was cut by 4 bases, the J end by 8 bases, with 22 bases between. The germline V gene encodes CDR1 SGHVS and CDR2 FQNEAQ. The CDR3 protein is CASSWWDRRGAATQYF. For the CDR3, the DNA is TGTGCCAGCAGCTGGTGGGACAGACGCGGGGCGGCTACGCAGTATTTT.

This clone has a single count. The chain carries TRBV2 and TRBJ1-1; TRBD1 matches 8 bases. V was clipped by 6 bases and J by 0 bases; unmatched bases: 0. The CDR3 loop spans 13 amino acids. Germline-derived CDR1 and CDR2 are SNHLY and FYNNEI. The CDR3 DNA reads TGTGCCAGCAGGGGACAGGTGAACACTGAAGCTTTCTTT. This codes for CASRGQVNTEAFF. Filled out from reference TRBV2 and TRBJ1-1, the complete variable domain reads EPEVTQTPSHQVTQMGQEVILRCVPISNHLYFYWYRQILGQKVEFLVSFYNNEISEKSEIFDDQFSVERPDGSNFTLKIRSTKLEDSAMYFCASRGQVNTEAFFGQGTRLTVV.

J is TRBJ2-4 and V is TRBV30; D not resolved. The CDR3 extends over 13 amino acids. Germline V gene data show CDR1 as GTSNPN and CDR2 as SVGIG (reference sequence). Trimming shortened V by 2 bases and J by 6 bases, and 11 bases separated the two germline ends. The CDR3 loop reads CAWSTATGNIQYF. The CDR3 DNA reads as TGTGCCTGGAGTACTGCCACGGGAAACATTCAGTACTTC.

The chain uses TRBV2 and TRBJ2-2; 8 nucleotides align to TRBD2. Trimming cost V 7 bases and J 5 bases; bases outside gene matches: 3. There are 13 residues in the CDR3. Germline CDR1 reads SNHLY; CDR2 reads FYNNEI. CDR3: CASKGGGTGELFF. The DNA for the CDR3 is TGTGCCAGCAAGGGCGGGGGGACCGGGGAGCTGTTTTTT. Variable domain in full (rest from reference TRBV2 and TRBJ2-2): EPEVTQTPSHQVTQMGQEVILRCVPISNHLYFYWYRQILGQKVEFLVSFYNNEISEKSEIFDDQFSVERPDGSNFTLKIRSTKLEDSAMYFCASKGGGTGELFFGEGSRLTVL.

The chain uses TRBV5-1 and TRBJ2-1, with 8 bases matching TRBD1. Germline V gene data show CDR1 as SGHRS and CDR2 as YFSETQ. CDR3 length: 15 residues. Trimming removed 5 bases from V and 5 bases from J; junction bases left unmatched: 9. In DNA, the CDR3 is TGCGCCAGCAGACAACCGGGACAGGAAGACAATGAGCAGTTCTTC. This translates into CASRQPGQEDNEQFF. Using reference TRBV5-1 and TRBJ2-1 for the parts outside the CDR3, the full variable domain is KAGVTQTPRYLIKTRGQQVTLSCSPISGHRSVSWYQQTPGQGLQFLFEYFSETQRNKGNFPGRFSGRQFSNSRSEMNVSTLELGDSALYLCASRQPGQEDNEQFFGPGTRLTVL.

This clone has a single count. The chain carries TRBV6-5 and TRBJ2-3; no firm D call. Germline V gene sequence: CDR1 MNHEY, CDR2 SVGAGI. Trimming stripped 6 bases from V and 10 bases from J, with 14 bases between. The CDR3 spans 12 residues. The CDR3 DNA is TGTGCCAGCAGCAGCCTAGGTCGGGCGCAGTATTTT. Translation gives CASSSLGRAQYF.

The rearrangement uses TRBV27 and TRBJ1-2; TRBD1 matches at 9 bases. Per the germline V gene, CDR1 is MNHEY and CDR2 is SMNVEV (reference sequence). V trimming: 2 bases; J trimming: 8 bases; junction bases outside the gene matches: 6. The CDR3 consists of 14 residues. CDR3 sequence reads: CASSLRDRDGGYTF. CDR3 DNA: TGTGCCAGCAGTTTAAGGGACAGGGATGGAGGCTACACCTTC.

The chain uses TRBV5-1 and TRBJ2-7; 7 bases fit TRBD1. The CDR3 is 15 amino acids. V lost 4 bases to trimming and J lost 7 bases; unmatched junction nucleotides: 14. Germline V lookup: CDR1 SGHRS, CDR2 YFSETQ. CDR3 in DNA: TGCGCCAGCAGCGCACACGGACAGGCGAGGGGTGAGCAGTACGTC. Its translation is CASSAHGQARGEQYV.

V usage is TRBV5-4 and J usage is TRBJ2-5, with D perhaps matching TRBD1 (6 bases). The V end lost 0 bases, the J end lost 4 bases, and 16 bases lay between the germline ends. The CDR3 loop spans 16 amino acids. The germline V gene encodes CDR1 SGHNT and CDR2 YYREEE (reference sequence). The CDR3 loop reads CASSLAGGGLGETQYF. The CDR3, as DNA: TGTGCCAGCAGCTTGGCCGGTGGGGGCCTGGGAGAGACCCAGTACTTC.

The CDR3 protein is CASSLAGLAYNEQFF. As DNA, the CDR3 is TGTGCCAGCAGCTTAGCGGGACTAGCATACAATGAGCAGTTCTTC. This chain links TRBV7-2 with TRBJ2-1; 9 nucleotides line up with TRBD2. The CDR3 length is 15 residues. V shed 0 bases, J shed 4 bases, and the junction held 1 base outside the gene matches. The germline V gene encodes CDR1 SGHTA and CDR2 FQGNSA.

This clone was detected only a few times. This chain joins TRBV29-1 and TRBJ1-1; 8 bases are shared with TRBD1. The CDR3 loop spans 14 amino acids. V gave up 7 bases and J gave up 5 bases; unmatched junction bases: 12. Germline lookup yields CDR1 SQVTM and CDR2 ANQGSEA. The DNA for the CDR3 is TGCAGCGGTGACAGGGGTCGTATCGGAACTGAAGCTTTCTTT. Its translation is CSGDRGRIGTEAFF.

To note about this clone: Sequence at one end of the junction differs from germline and may be a read error. This rearrangement joins TRBV7-7 to TRBJ1-1; D might be TRBD1 (6 bases). The CDR3 spans 12 residues. From germline, CDR1 is SSHAT and CDR2 FNYEAQ (reference sequence). CDR3 sequence: CASSLQGGEAFF. CDR3 coding DNA: TGTGCTAGCAGCTTACAGGGAGGGGAAGCTTTCTTT.

This CDR3 reads CASSKWGERQPQHF. The CDR3 DNA is TGTGCCAGCAGCAAATGGGGGGAGAGGCAGCCCCAGCATTTT. The chain couples TRBV28 to TRBJ1-5; D is possibly TRBD1 (5 bases). The germline V and J ends were trimmed by 6 bases and 7 bases, with 16 bases remaining between them. Germline V gives CDR1 MDHEN, CDR2 SYDVKM. This CDR3 comprises 14 residues.

In this sample, this clone turned up a few times. CDR3 coding DNA: TGCGCCAGCAGTTCAGGACTAGTACGGACCGGGGAGCTGTTTTTT. It encodes CASSSGLVRTGELFF. The chain links TRBV5-1 to TRBJ2-2, with TRBD2 matching over 7 bases. The germline CDR1 and CDR2 sequences are SGHRS and YFSETQ. The CDR3 has 15 residues. With 5 bases clipped from V and 5 bases from J, the junction kept 9 bases outside the gene matches.

V gene TRBV28 combines with J gene TRBJ1-4; D is possibly TRBD1 (5 bases). The CDR3 extends over 13 amino acids. V was cut by 4 bases and J by 14 bases, with 17 bases left in between. CDR1 is MDHEN, CDR2 SYDVKM, per germline. CDR3 in amino acids: CASSSGAGGKLFF. CDR3 nucleotides: TGTGCCAGCAGTTCAGGAGCGGGGGGGAAGCTGTTTTTT.

This sequence joins TRBV6-6 and TRBJ2-1; 13 bases match TRBD2. Germline V lookup: CDR1 MNHNY, CDR2 SVGAGI (reference sequence). V trimming: 6 bases; J trimming: 10 bases; junction bases outside the gene matches: 12. This CDR3 spans 16 amino acids. The CDR3 loop reads CASRTGTSGIAGEQFF. The CDR3 DNA reads TGTGCCAGCAGGACCGGGACTAGCGGGATCGCAGGAGAGCAGTTCTTC.

This clone was picked up a small number of times. This chain uses TRBV5-6 with TRBJ2-7; 8 nucleotides line up with TRBD1. V was clipped by 5 bases and J by 3 bases; unmatched bases: 19. The CDR3 is 18 residues long. Germline loops: CDR1 SGHDT, CDR2 YYEEEE. The CDR3 spells CASRAGGGQGSANYEQYV. The CDR3 nucleotides read TGTGCCAGCAGGGCCGGGGGTGGACAGGGTTCAGCAAACTACGAGCAGTACGTC.

This clone was detected only a few times. J is TRBJ1-2 and V is TRBV18; 10 bases match TRBD1. CDR1 is KGHSH, CDR2 LQKENI, per germline. This CDR3 has 13 amino acids. The trim removed 4 bases at V and 5 bases at J, leaving 1 base unmatched. The CDR3 DNA reads TGTGCCAGCTCACAGGGACAGGGGTATGGCTACACCTTC. Translation: CASSQGQGYGYTF. Full variable domain (rest looked up from reference TRBV18 and TRBJ1-2): NAGVMQNPRHLVRRRGQEARLRCSPMKGHSHVYWYRQLPEEGLKFMVYLQKENIIDESGMPKERFSAEFPKEGPSILRIQQVVRGDSAAYFCASSQGQGYGYTFGSGTRLTVV.

This sequence joins TRBV13 and TRBJ2-2, with 9 bases that match TRBD2. CDR1 is PRHDT, CDR2 FYEKMQ, per germline (reference sequence). V gave up 5 bases and J gave up 2 bases; unmatched junction bases: 6. The CDR3 contains 16 residues. CDR3 in amino acids: CASSDSSGINTGELFF. CDR3 DNA sequence: TGTGCCAGCAGCGACTCTAGCGGGATAAACACCGGGGAGCTGTTTTTT.